This entry features one T cell receptor beta chain sequence. This sample was included in a study of control samples from healthy donors and cancer patients. The CDR3 extends over 13 amino acids. J gave up 0 bases and V 7 bases, and 2 bases lay outside the gene matches. CDR1 is SNHLY and CDR2 is FYNNEI in the germline V gene. The repertoire was sequenced with immunoSEQ multiplex PCR; TCRdb's copy has only in-frame clones and lacks some. Of under 150,000 clones listed, roughly 88% are singletons. The receptor was isolated from a man in his forties in good health. The sequenced sample consisted of blood. This rearrangement joins TRBV2 to TRBJ1-2; 7 nucleotides agree with TRBD1. The CDR3 DNA reads as TGTGCCAGCAAGGGACAGTCTAACTATGGCTACACCTTC. Translating gives CASKGQSNYGYTF.